This T cell receptor beta chain emerged from a study of blood T cells in healthy people across ages. Study at large: Capture by template switching was about one barcoded beta molecule per two T cells.

Primers used in a second PCR of roughly 6 to 12 cycles were a sample-barcoded 5' primer and a J-beta primer mix. Every cDNA molecule bore a tag from a template-switch adaptor containing 12 random nucleotides. TCRdb itself ran the 5' RACE reads through MiXCR, one entry per CDR3 protein. The table has around 1,900,000 distinct CDR3 sequences, about two fifths seen once; the top ten hold approximately 22%. This clonotype was seen repeatedly, ten times or more. This TCR was recovered from a human donor in good health. Sequencing used blood.

The chain's CDR3 is CSARAGGHEQYF. DNA for the CDR3: TGCAGCGCACGAGCCGGAGGCCACGAGCAGTACTTC. The chain has TRBV29-1 and TRBJ2-7, with D possibly matching TRBD2 (5 bases). Deletions cut 7 bases from V and 5 bases from J, with 15 bases between. This CDR3 is built from 12 residues. Per germline, CDR1 SQVTM and CDR2 ANQGSEA.